The 28 T cell receptor beta chains listed next were all sequenced from one sample in a study of regulatory T cells in long-lasting Graves disease. Time point denoted: persistent/refractory GD, antithyroid drugs over 5 years with positive TRAb. The TCR library used RNA extracted from PBMCs. Researchers made TCR beta libraries by using iRepertoire HTBI primers and running Arm-PCR on CDR3 regions. TCRdb independently ran MiXCR on the multiplex PCR reads; one entry per CDR3 protein. The sample consists of some 420,000 distinct CDR3 sequences, about 20% of them appearing once. This material consisted of peripheral blood mononuclear cells (PBMCs), taken when the disease was refractory, from a patient treated with antithyroid drugs. These receptors were taken from a female donor with Graves disease.

On this clonotype: A much larger clone sits a single nucleotide away, making a read error possible. The V call is TRBV7-2, the J call TRBJ2-7; 8 bases are a match to TRBD1. Germline-derived CDR1 and CDR2 are SGHTA and FQGNSA. V lost 6 bases to trimming and J lost 9 bases; unmatched junction nucleotides: 10. The CDR3 sequence is 13 residues long. The CDR3 protein is CASSSGQGLGQYF. For the CDR3, the DNA is TGTGCCAGCAGTTCCGGACAGGGACTCGGGCAGTACTTC.

The chain links TRBV4-3 to TRBJ1-4; D unresolved. Germline CDR1 LGHNA, CDR2 YSLEER. There are 15 residues in the CDR3. The ends were cut back, 0 bases at V and 7 bases at J, with 12 bases in the middle. The CDR3, as DNA: TGCGCCAGCAGCCAAGATGGTACGGGCGTTGAAAAACTGTTTTTT. Protein sequence: CASSQDGTGVEKLFF.

This clonotype appeared once. This chain connects TRBV19 to TRBJ2-6; no firm D call. The CDR3 has 17 residues. Germline V CDR1 and CDR2: LNHDA, SQIVND (reference sequence). Trimming pared 6 bases from V and 0 bases from J, leaving 15 bases between. CDR3 amino acids: CASRPLLGPSGANVLTF. DNA of the CDR3: TGTGCCAGTAGACCCCTTTTAGGCCCCTCTGGGGCCAACGTCCTGACTTTC. The full variable domain, with the rest looked up from reference TRBV19 and TRBJ2-6, is DGGITQSPKYLFRKEGQNVTLSCEQNLNHDAMYWYRQDPGQGLRLIYYSQIVNDFQKGDIAEGYSVSREKKESFPLTVTSAQKNPTAFYLCASRPLLGPSGANVLTFGAGSRLTVL.

This clonotype has a handful of counts. A much larger clone differs by one base, so this may be a read error. This chain joins TRBV7-9 and TRBJ2-5; D gene ambiguous. V was shortened by 1 base and J by 3 bases, with 6 bases between the two germline ends. CDR1 is SEHNR and CDR2 is FQNEAQ in the germline V gene (reference sequence). The CDR3 consists of 13 residues. The CDR3 is CASSLGTKETQYF. Written as DNA, the CDR3 is TGTGCCAGCAGCTTAGGTACAAAAGAGACCCAGTACTTC.

This clonotype was counted once. The conserved closing phenylalanine or tryptophan is absent in this CDR3, likely reflecting a read error. The rearrangement joins TRBV14 to TRBJ1-2, with D uncertain. Germline V lookup: CDR1 SGHDN, CDR2 FVKESK. CDR3 length equals 11 residues. Trimming removed 6 bases at V and 7 bases at J, with 9 bases between. CDR3: CASRGLVGYTI. The CDR3 bases are TGTGCCAGCAGGGGCCTGGTTGGCTACACCATC.

The table lists this clonotype with a few counts. This chain connects TRBV3-1 to TRBJ1-1, with D perhaps TRBD1 (5 bases). The CDR3 extends over 12 amino acids. The germline gives CDR1 LGHDT, CDR2 YNNKEL (reference sequence). V was cut by 1 base and J by 9 bases, with 9 bases left in between. The CDR3 loop reads CASSQVWDQAFF. CDR3 nucleotides: TGTGCCAGCAGCCAAGTATGGGACCAAGCTTTCTTT.

This clonotype was recorded many times. J is TRBJ1-2 and V is TRBV20-1, with unresolved D. This CDR3 is 14 amino acids long. The germline V gene has CDR1 DFQATT and CDR2 SNEGSKA (reference sequence). V was cut by 4 bases and J by 7 bases, with 19 bases left in between. The DNA for the CDR3 is TGCAGTGCTACCCCCCGAGAGGGCTTTGCTGGCTACACCTTC. It translates to CSATPREGFAGYTF.

This clonotype was seen at least ten times. The rearrangement uses TRBV6-1 and TRBJ2-7; 13 bases line up with TRBD2. V was clipped by 10 bases and J by 1 base; unmatched bases: 1. This CDR3 region has 13 residues. The germline V gene encodes CDR1 MNHNS and CDR2 SASEGT. The CDR3 loop is CATGLAGSYEQYF. The CDR3, as DNA: TGTGCCACGGGACTAGCGGGATCCTACGAGCAGTACTTC.

This clonotype was counted ten times or more. This chain joins TRBV28 and TRBJ1-4; D is unclear. The CDR3 has 15 amino acids. The germline V and J ends were trimmed by 2 bases and 8 bases, with 15 bases remaining between them. Per germline, CDR1 MDHEN and CDR2 SYDVKM. The CDR3 protein is CASSLPEGNGEKLFF. The CDR3 DNA follows: TGTGCCAGCAGTTTACCAGAGGGAAACGGGGAAAAACTGTTTTTT.

This clonotype has a count of ten or more. The chain uses TRBV27 and TRBJ1-5, with D unclear. The germline V and J ends were trimmed by 5 bases and 0 bases, with 11 bases remaining between them. CDR1 is MNHEY, CDR2 SMNVEV, per germline (reference sequence). CDR3 length equals 15 residues. In DNA form, the CDR3 reads TGTGCCAGCAGTCCGCTGATGGCTAGCAATCAGCCCCAGCATTTT. Translating it yields CASSPLMASNQPQHF.

V usage is TRBV5-1 and J usage is TRBJ2-7; maybe TRBD1 (6 bases). The CDR3 is 15 amino acids. Germline V lookup: CDR1 SGHRS, CDR2 YFSETQ. Trimming cost V 1 base and J 0 bases, with 11 bases left between them. CDR3 coding DNA: TGCGCCAGCAGCTTGTTCCAGGGGTCCTCCTACGAGCAGTACTTC. Translated: CASSLFQGSSYEQYF.

This clonotype was seen at least ten times. J is TRBJ1-4 and V is TRBV28; no reliable D call. This CDR3 contains 15 residues. Germline CDR1 MDHEN, CDR2 SYDVKM. V was shortened by 5 bases and J by 7 bases, with 17 bases between the two germline ends. CDR3 sequence reads: CASSLPLTGTEKLFF. Here the CDR3 DNA reads TGTGCCAGCAGTCTCCCCCTGACGGGTACTGAAAAACTGTTTTTT.

This clonotype was seen at least ten times. The V and J genes are TRBV28 and TRBJ1-2; D not certain. In germline, CDR1 is MDHEN, CDR2 SYDVKM. With 7 bases removed from V and 0 bases from J, the gap between germline ends came to 9 bases. The CDR3 length is 13 residues. CDR3 sequence: CASIGTSNYGYTF. As DNA, the CDR3 is TGTGCCAGCATCGGCACGTCTAACTATGGCTACACCTTC.

The chain uses TRBV6-1 and TRBJ1-3; D call uncertain. Germline CDR1 MNHNS, CDR2 SASEGT. There are 16 residues in the CDR3. Between the trimmed V and J ends, which lost 6 bases and 4 bases, there was a span of 19 bases. In DNA, the CDR3 is TGTGCCAGCAGGGCAACAAACCGGGGTCCGGGAAACACCATATATTTT. Protein product: CASRATNRGPGNTIYF.

The chain uses TRBV9 and TRBJ1-1, with 7 nucleotides matching TRBD1. The J segment lost 4 bases and the V segment lost 2 bases, leaving 17 bases of the junction unmatched. The CDR3 length is 18 residues. Germline assignment: CDR1 SGDLS and CDR2 YYNGEE. The CDR3 nucleotides are TGTGCCAGCAGCGTTGGACTCCGGGGGGACAGAGGGGGCACTGAAGCTTTCTTT. Residues: CASSVGLRGDRGGTEAFF.

This clonotype was counted many times. This chain uses TRBV27 with TRBJ1-1; D is ambiguous. Trimming shortened V by 6 bases and J by 3 bases, and 26 bases separated the two germline ends. Germline CDR1 and CDR2: MNHEY and SMNVEV (reference sequence). The CDR3 consists of 18 residues. The CDR3 coding sequence is TGTGCCAGCAGAGCCCGGCCGAGGCTGTACGCAATAGACACTGAAGCTTTCTTT. Its protein is CASRARPRLYAIDTEAFF.

Many counts were recorded for this clonotype. V and J are TRBV7-2 and TRBJ2-5, with D possibly matching TRBD2 (7 bases). The CDR3 covers 14 residues. With 6 bases removed from V and 1 base from J, the gap between germline ends came to 12 bases. Germline CDR1 and CDR2: SGHTA and FQGNSA. The CDR3 nucleotides are TGTGCCAGCAGATGGCGGGGGCCCCAAGAGACCCAGTACTTC. It yields the protein CASRWRGPQETQYF.

This clonotype has at least ten counts. V gene TRBV28 combines with J gene TRBJ1-5; a weak D match, TRBD1 (5 bases). Trimming stripped 7 bases from V and 0 bases from J, with 10 bases between. The CDR3 runs to 14 residues. Germline V gives CDR1 MDHEN, CDR2 SYDVKM. CDR3 coding DNA: TGTGCCAGCATCGGGACTTATAGCAATCAGCCCCAGCATTTT. This sequence encodes CASIGTYSNQPQHF. Supplemented by reference TRBV28 and TRBJ1-5, the full variable domain reads DVKVTQSSRYLVKRTGEKVFLECVQDMDHENMFWYRQDPGLGLRLIYFSYDVKMKEKGDIPEGYSVSREKKERFSLILESASTNQTSMYLCASIGTYSNQPQHFGDGTRLSIL.

This chain connects TRBV19 to TRBJ2-2; the D gene is possibly TRBD1 (5 bases). Per germline, CDR1 LNHDA and CDR2 SQIVND (reference sequence). Trimming removed 3 bases from V and 3 bases from J, with 8 bases in between. The CDR3 length is 14 residues. The CDR3 loop is CASSMGRDTGELFF. The CDR3 nucleotides are TGTGCCAGTAGTATGGGCAGGGACACCGGGGAGCTGTTTTTT.

This clonotype was detected many times. The chain couples TRBV28 to TRBJ2-7, with 11 nucleotides matching TRBD2. From germline, CDR1 is MDHEN and CDR2 SYDVKM. Germline trimming cut 6 bases from V and 2 bases from J; bases unmatched to any gene: 3. This CDR3 spans 14 amino acids. The CDR3 region has the DNA TGTGCCAGCAGCCTACTAGCGGGGGCCTACGAGCAGTACTTC. Its protein is CASSLLAGAYEQYF. Filled out from reference TRBV28 and TRBJ2-7, the complete variable domain reads DVKVTQSSRYLVKRTGEKVFLECVQDMDHENMFWYRQDPGLGLRLIYFSYDVKMKEKGDIPEGYSVSREKKERFSLILESASTNQTSMYLCASSLLAGAYEQYFGPGTRLTVT.

The table lists this clonotype with a few counts. At one end the junction does not follow the germline gene, possibly because of a read error. The chain has TRBV18 and TRBJ2-5; D gene unclear. The CDR3 spans 13 residues. Per the germline V gene, CDR1 is KGHSH and CDR2 is LQKENI. CDR3 region: CASSPPIQDTQYF. As DNA, the CDR3 is TGCGCCAGCTCACCACCGATCCAAGATACCCAGTACTTC.

The J gene is TRBJ2-6, the V gene TRBV12-3 or TRBV12-4; tentative D call: TRBD1 (5 bases). The CDR3 consists of 16 residues. Trimming removed 2 bases at V and 3 bases at J, with 11 bases between. The CDR3: CASSLPRAVGANVLTF. CDR3 coding DNA: TGTGCCAGCAGTTTACCCAGGGCGGTTGGGGCCAACGTCCTGACTTTC.

This clonotype was observed a few times. The chain is built from TRBV27 and TRBJ1-4; 7 positions agree with TRBD1. V lost 0 bases and J lost 3; bases outside the gene matches: 10. The CDR3 runs 18 residues. Looked up from germline, CDR1 is MNHEY and CDR2 is SMNVEV (reference sequence). DNA for the CDR3: TGTGCCAGCAGTTTATCTAGGAGGACAGGTGACTCTAATGAAAAACTGTTTTTT. Residues: CASSLSRRTGDSNEKLFF.

The chain combines TRBV6-4 with TRBJ2-3; D is unclear. V was trimmed by 7 bases and J by 5 bases, leaving 16 bases between them. This CDR3 region has 14 residues. Germline assignment: CDR1 MRHNA and CDR2 SNTAGT. In DNA, the CDR3 is TGTGCCAGCATTAAGGAGCTAGATGAAGATACGCAGTATTTT. Amino acid sequence: CASIKELDEDTQYF.

The genes are TRBV20-1 and TRBJ2-4; D is uncertain. Germline-derived CDR1 and CDR2 are DFQATT and SNEGSKA (reference sequence). The CDR3 runs to 14 residues. V was trimmed by 6 bases and J by 7 bases, leaving 19 bases between them. CDR3 protein: CSALPPGLGNIQYF. DNA of the CDR3: TGCAGTGCCCTCCCCCCAGGTCTTGGGAACATTCAGTACTTC.

This clonotype has ten or more counts. The chain uses TRBV11-2 and TRBJ2-5; D is possibly TRBD1 (5 bases). Germline CDR1 is SGHAT and CDR2 is FQNNGV. The CDR3 is made up of 15 amino acids. V was shortened by 7 bases and J by 4 bases, with 19 bases between the two germline ends. CDR3 in amino acids: CASTAGSLPAETQYF. For the CDR3, the DNA is TGTGCCAGCACCGCAGGGTCCTTACCGGCAGAGACCCAGTACTTC.

J is TRBJ1-2 and V is TRBV14; 8 bases agree with TRBD1. Germline-derived CDR1 and CDR2 are SGHDN and FVKESK. V dropped 4 bases and J dropped 7; count of bases not matched to a gene: 5. This CDR3 has 13 amino acids. CDR3 sequence (DNA): TGTGCCAGCAGCCTTGGACAGGGACTTGGCTACACCTTC. Its translation is CASSLGQGLGYTF. The full variable domain, completed using reference TRBV14 and TRBJ1-2, is EAGVTQFPSHSVIEKGQTVTLRCDPISGHDNLYWYRRVMGKEIKFLLHFVKESKQDESGMPNNRFLAERTGGTYSTLKVQPAELEDSGVYFCASSLGQGLGYTFGSGTRLTVV.

About this clonotype: Just one base apart from a much larger clone, this may be a read error. This chain uses TRBV11-3 with TRBJ1-4; weak D call: TRBD1 (6 bases). The CDR3 contains 15 residues. Germline CDR1 reads SGHNT; CDR2 reads YENEEA. V gave up 4 bases and J gave up 3 bases, with 12 bases separating them. DNA of the CDR3: TGTGCCAGCAGCTCAGGACAGTCAGCTAATGAAAAACTGTTTTTT. Its protein product is CASSSGQSANEKLFF.